The 20 T cell receptor beta chains below were found in one sample sequenced in a study of blood T cell repertoires in COVID-19. Profiling relied on immunoSEQ multiplex PCR, and the TCRdb table lists in-frame clones only, not all of them. The repertoire holds 50,000 to 60,000 clones, with 90% as singletons. The sequencing sample was made of peripheral blood. These receptors were collected from a woman older than 75 with acute or convalescent COVID-19.

The chain links TRBV18 to TRBJ1-2; D unclear. The CDR3 sequence is 15 residues long. Germline lookup yields CDR1 KGHSH and CDR2 LQKENI. The V end was cut by 2 bases, the J end by 1 base, with 11 bases between. In DNA, the CDR3 is TGTGCCAGCTCACCAGAGGCCACCTATAACTATGGCTACACCTTC. This sequence encodes CASSPEATYNYGYTF.

The chain joins TRBV3-1 (or the pseudogene TRBV3-2) to TRBJ2-7; 9 positions match TRBD1. The germline gives CDR1 LGHDT, CDR2 YNNKEL (reference sequence). CDR3 size: 14 residues. V lost 4 bases and J lost 5; bases outside the gene matches: 6. In DNA form, the CDR3 reads TGTGCCAGCAGCCTAGGACAGGGGTATGACGAGCAGTACTTC. Translation: CASSLGQGYDEQYF.

The chain employs TRBV6-5 and TRBJ1-5, with 7 nucleotides matching TRBD1. Trimming at V came to 5 bases and at J to 6 bases, leaving 7 bases not matched to a gene. The CDR3 totals 14 residues. Germline V gene lookup returns CDR1 MNHEY and CDR2 SVGAGI. CDR3: CASSPNRDSQPQHF. DNA for the CDR3: TGTGCCAGCAGTCCAAACAGGGACAGTCAGCCCCAGCATTTT.

This chain joins TRBV30 and TRBJ2-7, with 7 bases that match TRBD1. The CDR3 loop spans 14 amino acids. J lost 5 bases, V lost 0 bases, and 7 bases had no gene match. Germline CDR1 reads GTSNPN; CDR2 reads SVGIG (reference sequence). The CDR3 region is CAWSVQGPPNEQYF. The CDR3 DNA follows: TGTGCCTGGAGTGTACAGGGGCCCCCTAACGAGCAGTACTTC.

V and J are TRBV2 and TRBJ1-5; unclear D gene. CDR3 length equals 14 residues. Per germline, CDR1 SNHLY and CDR2 FYNNEI. Trimming took 4 bases from V and 1 from J, leaving 8 bases between them. The DNA for the CDR3 is TGTGCCAGCAGTGGTACGGGGAGCAATCAGCCCCAGCATTTT. Its translation: CASSGTGSNQPQHF.

The chain has TRBV7-9 and TRBJ2-1; possible D gene TRBD2, 5 bases. The CDR3 totals 13 residues. Looked up from germline, CDR1 is SEHNR and CDR2 is FQNEAQ (reference sequence). V lost 5 bases and J 4 bases, leaving 9 bases between the germline ends. This chain's CDR3 is CASSLRLYNEQFF. CDR3 bases: TGTGCCAGCAGCCTAAGACTATACAATGAGCAGTTCTTC.

The chain carries TRBV23-1 and TRBJ2-7; D is uncertain. TRBV23-1 is reported as an ORF; its role is uncertain. V lost 2 bases, J lost 3 bases, and 5 bases lay in between. The CDR3 is 12 residues long. CDR3 loop: CASSQGRYEQYF. The CDR3 nucleotides read TGCGCCAGCAGTCAAGGGCGCTACGAGCAGTACTTC.

The gene calls are TRBV4-2 and TRBJ1-6; D is possibly TRBD1 (5 bases). The CDR3 consists of 17 residues. Germline V gene lookup returns CDR1 LGHNA and CDR2 YNFKEQ. V lost 1 base and J 5 bases, leaving 15 bases between the germline ends. The CDR3 loop is CASSQGQGDGDNSPLHF. The CDR3 region has the DNA TGTGCCAGCAGCCAAGGTCAGGGCGACGGAGATAATTCACCCCTCCACTTT.

The chain is built from TRBV9 and TRBJ2-1, with 13 bases matching TRBD2. V was pared by 2 bases and J by 4 bases, with 0 bases of the junction left unmatched. The CDR3 loop spans 15 amino acids. Germline-derived CDR1 and CDR2 are SGDLS and YYNGEE. CDR3 sequence (DNA): TGTGCCAGCAGCGTGGGACTAGCGGGGTACAATGAGCAGTTCTTC. Residues: CASSVGLAGYNEQFF.

The rearrangement joins TRBV9 to TRBJ2-7; 8 bases map to TRBD1. The V gene's germline CDR1 is SGDLS and CDR2 YYNGEE. After removal of 0 bases from V and 3 bases from J, the junction contained 5 bases not matched to a gene. The CDR3 has 15 amino acids. The CDR3 loop is CASSVAEDRVYEQYF. Here the CDR3 DNA reads TGTGCCAGCAGCGTAGCTGAGGACAGGGTCTACGAGCAGTACTTC.

V and J are TRBV19 and TRBJ1-2, with 10 bases aligning to TRBD1. CDR3 size: 16 residues. Germline CDR1 is LNHDA and CDR2 is SQIVND (reference sequence). V dropped 6 bases and J dropped 1; count of bases not matched to a gene: 8. CDR3 loop: CASSRDRGGGNYGYTF. CDR3 coding DNA: TGTGCCAGTAGCCGGGACAGGGGAGGTGGTAACTATGGCTACACCTTC.

The V gene is TRBV7-6, the J gene TRBJ2-1, with 10 bases aligning to TRBD2. With V trimmed by 4 bases and J by 4 bases, 1 base remained unmatched. Germline values: CDR1 SGHVS, CDR2 FNYEAQ. The CDR3 covers 14 residues. CDR3 sequence: CASSWGLAYNEQFF. CDR3 nucleotide sequence: TGTGCCAGCAGCTGGGGACTAGCGTACAATGAGCAGTTCTTC.

V is TRBV20-1 and J is TRBJ1-2; TRBD1 aligns across 8 bases. Trimming cost V 6 bases and J 14 bases; bases outside gene matches: 11. CDR1 DFQATT and CDR2 SNEGSKA come from the germline V gene (reference sequence). The CDR3 runs 11 residues. The CDR3 is CSAERGQGGTF. CDR3 sequence (DNA): TGCAGTGCCGAACGAGGACAGGGCGGAACCTTC.

The chain joins TRBV24-1 to TRBJ1-3; no clear D gene. CDR1 is KGHDR and CDR2 is SFDVKD in the germline V gene. Trimming took 8 bases from V and 2 from J, leaving 9 bases between them. This CDR3 has 13 amino acids. CDR3 bases: TGTGCCACCACGGACTCCACTGGAAACACCATATATTTT. Translated, it gives CATTDSTGNTIYF.

The chain combines TRBV5-1 with TRBJ2-3; maybe TRBD2 (6 bases). There are 15 residues in the CDR3. Germline CDR1 is SGHRS and CDR2 is YFSETQ. V lost 7 bases and J 0 bases, leaving 15 bases between the germline ends. CDR3 coding DNA: TGCGCCAGCGGGGTGTTAGCGGCCAGCACAGATACGCAGTATTTT. Amino acids: CASGVLAASTDTQYF.

In DNA form, the CDR3 reads TGCGCCAGCAGCTCGGGACTAGCGGGTTTCCAAGAGACCCAGTACTTC. Amino acid sequence: CASSSGLAGFQETQYF. The V call is TRBV5-1, the J call TRBJ2-5; 12 positions agree with TRBD2. The V gene end was trimmed by 3 bases and the J gene end by 1 base; junction bases not matched to a gene: 4. The germline CDR1 and CDR2 sequences are SGHRS and YFSETQ. This CDR3 has 16 amino acids.

This clone is a singleton in its sample. The chain combines TRBV6-2 or TRBV6-3 with TRBJ2-7, with D possibly matching TRBD2 (6 bases). CDR1 MNHEY and CDR2 SVGEGT come from the germline V gene. V shed 0 bases and J shed 4 bases, with 10 bases lying between them. CDR3 length equals 14 residues. DNA of the CDR3: TGTGCCAGCAGTTACTCGCGGGGTGGGTACGAGCAGTACTTC. As protein: CASSYSRGGYEQYF.

This rearrangement joins TRBV5-1 to TRBJ2-4; TRBD2 matches at 9 bases. Germline assignment: CDR1 SGHRS and CDR2 YFSETQ. With 0 bases clipped from V and 8 bases from J, the junction kept 9 bases outside the gene matches. CDR3 length equals 16 residues. CDR3 bases: TGCGCCAGCAGCTTGGCCGGCAGCGGGAGGTGGGACATTCAGTACTTC. It encodes CASSLAGSGRWDIQYF.

The V and J genes are TRBV5-5 and TRBJ2-1; 10 positions match TRBD2. Germline-derived CDR1 and CDR2 are SGHKS and YYEKEE (reference sequence). This CDR3 is built from 18 residues. V was clipped by 5 bases and J by 1 base; unmatched bases: 12. The CDR3 is CASRFAASGRGSYNEQFF. CDR3 nucleotide sequence: TGTGCCAGCAGATTTGCGGCTAGCGGGAGAGGGTCCTACAATGAGCAGTTCTTC.

On this clone itself: This specimen includes other DNA sequences encoding the same CDR3. This chain joins TRBV7-9 and TRBJ1-5; D gene ambiguous. Germline loops: CDR1 SEHNR, CDR2 FQNEAQ (reference sequence). V was trimmed by 5 bases and J by 7 bases, leaving 15 bases between them. CDR3 length: 14 residues. The CDR3 loop reads CASSPGGIGQPQHF. Here the CDR3 DNA reads TGTGCCAGCAGCCCCGGCGGCATCGGGCAGCCCCAGCATTTT.